This T cell receptor (beta chain) was identified in a study of technical replicates of blood from a handful of donors. The method was immunoSEQ multiplex PCR; TCRdb's version includes in-frame clones alone and lacks a portion of them. This sample yields approximately 68,000 clones, of which 95% to 97% are seen a single time; around 0.3% belongs to the top ten. This CDR3 spans 14 amino acids. Unmatched junction bases numbered 3, after V lost 5 bases and J lost 2 bases. In germline, CDR1 is SGHNT, CDR2 YYREEE (reference sequence). The sequenced sample was T cells isolated from PBMCs. This chain links TRBV5-4 with TRBJ2-7, with 11 bases matching TRBD2. The source of this sequence is a human donor in good health. Here the CDR3 reads CASRIAGGPYEQYF. The CDR3 coding sequence is TGTGCCAGCAGAATAGCGGGAGGGCCCTACGAGCAGTACTTC.